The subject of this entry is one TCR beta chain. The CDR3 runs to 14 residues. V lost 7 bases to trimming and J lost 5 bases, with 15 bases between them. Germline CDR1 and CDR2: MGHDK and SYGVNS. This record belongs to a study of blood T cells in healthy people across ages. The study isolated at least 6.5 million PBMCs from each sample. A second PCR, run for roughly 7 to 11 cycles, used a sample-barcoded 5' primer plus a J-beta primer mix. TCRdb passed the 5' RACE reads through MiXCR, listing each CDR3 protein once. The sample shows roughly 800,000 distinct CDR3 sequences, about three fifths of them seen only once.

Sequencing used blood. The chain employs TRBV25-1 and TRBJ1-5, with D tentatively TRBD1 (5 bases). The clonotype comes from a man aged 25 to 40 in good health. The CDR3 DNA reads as TGTGCCAGCACCGGGACCGGTCGCGATCAGCCCCAGCATTTT. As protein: CASTGTGRDQPQHF.